This passage covers 20 T cell receptor beta chains from one sample sequenced in a study of vaccination effects on CD4 cells after COVID-19. Sequencing in the ViraFEST assay came after antigen-specific CD4+ T cells had been expanded with viral peptide pools, which were used to stimulate PBMC. Having been cultured for less than 12 days, the cells underwent CD4+ T cell isolation. Participants completed two doses of the BNT162b2 or mRNA-1273 vaccine. These receptors lack a known antigen. The data were produced by immunoSEQ multiplex PCR, yet TCRdb's version contains in-frame clones alone and is incomplete. The data show about 81,000 clones, over 75% seen once. The starting material was CD4+ T cells from PBMCs cultured with HCoV-OC43 spike peptides, obtained after COVID-19 vaccination. Noted subset: HCoV-OC43 spike overlapping peptide pool stimulation. All receptors come from a human donor who received a COVID-19 vaccine.

CDR3 sequence reads: CASSQAFKTRQETQYF. As DNA, the CDR3 is TGCGCCAGCAGCCAAGCGTTCAAGACACGCCAAGAGACCCAGTACTTC. V gene TRBV4-3 combines with J gene TRBJ2-5; D call uncertain. Trimming shortened V by 1 base and J by 1 base, and 13 bases separated the two germline ends. Germline loops: CDR1 LGHNA, CDR2 YSLEER. This CDR3 has 16 amino acids.

The rearrangement uses TRBV7-2 and TRBJ1-1; 8 nucleotides match TRBD1. The CDR3 has 13 residues. Trimming at V came to 5 bases and at J to 10 bases, leaving 9 bases not matched to a gene. Germline assignment: CDR1 SGHTA and CDR2 FQGNSA. Here the CDR3 DNA reads TGTGCCAGCAGCGTGACAGGGGCTCAAGGAGCTTTCTTT. It is translated as CASSVTGAQGAFF.

A single count supports this clone. V usage is TRBV24-1 and J usage is TRBJ1-3; TRBD1 agrees at 12 bases. Per the germline V gene, CDR1 is KGHDR and CDR2 is SFDVKD. Trimming at V came to 3 bases and at J to 3 bases, leaving 5 bases not matched to a gene. CDR3 size: 17 residues. DNA for the CDR3: TGTGCCACCAGTGATATTAGGGACAGGGGGCATGGAAACACCATATATTTT. Protein: CATSDIRDRGHGNTIYF.

The chain combines TRBV11-2 with TRBJ2-5; TRBD1 matches at 9 bases. CDR1 and CDR2 from the germline V gene are SGHAT and FQNNGV. V lost 5 bases and J lost 7; bases outside the gene matches: 11. This CDR3 contains 15 residues. The CDR3 sequence is CASSLEQGALRTQYF. CDR3 DNA: TGTGCCAGCAGCCTTGAACAGGGGGCGCTGAGGACCCAGTACTTC.

V and J are TRBV5-5 and TRBJ2-1, with 8 bases lining up with TRBD1. CDR3 length equals 15 residues. Germline V gene data show CDR1 as SGHKS and CDR2 as YYEKEE (reference sequence). The trim removed 4 bases at V and 3 bases at J, leaving 6 bases unmatched. The CDR3 sequence: CASSPGTGLYNEQFF. In nucleotides, the CDR3 is TGTGCCAGCAGCCCCGGGACAGGTCTCTACAATGAGCAGTTCTTC. The whole variable domain, remainder taken from reference TRBV5-5 and TRBJ2-1, is DAGVTQSPTHLIKTRGQQVTLRCSPISGHKSVSWYQQVLGQGPQFIFQYYEKEERGRGNFPDRFSARQFPNYSSELNVNALLLGDSALYLCASSPGTGLYNEQFFGPGTRLTVL.

The chain has TRBV6-2 or TRBV6-3 and TRBJ2-7; D gene uncertain. Germline-derived CDR1 and CDR2 are MNHEY and SVGEGT. The CDR3 spans 12 residues. V shed 5 bases and J shed 3 bases, with 8 bases lying between them. The CDR3 is CASSTSYYEQYV. The CDR3 coding sequence is TGTGCCAGCAGTACTTCTTACTACGAGCAGTACGTC.

The chain employs TRBV5-1 and TRBJ2-1; D not certain. V was pared by 0 bases and J by 4 bases, with 11 bases between. CDR1 and CDR2 from the germline V gene are SGHRS and YFSETQ. The CDR3 is made up of 15 amino acids. CDR3 DNA sequence: TGCGCCAGCAGCTTGGGTGGGGAATCTTACAATGAGCAGTTCTTC. Its protein product is CASSLGGESYNEQFF.

This clone was seen a few times. V usage is TRBV5-1 and J usage is TRBJ1-4; maybe TRBD1 (5 bases). The CDR3 covers 14 residues. Germline V gene lookup returns CDR1 SGHRS and CDR2 YFSETQ. V was shortened by 4 bases and J by 7 bases, with 14 bases between the two germline ends. CDR3 loop: CASSVTPGREKLFF. Written as DNA, the CDR3 is TGCGCCAGCAGCGTTACCCCGGGACGTGAAAAACTGTTTTTT.

The V gene is TRBV7-2, the J gene TRBJ2-2; TRBD2 is a possible D gene (5 bases). The CDR3 totals 17 residues. The germline V gene encodes CDR1 SGHTA and CDR2 FQGNSA. V was clipped by 1 base and J by 5 bases, with 17 bases between them. The CDR3 spells CASSLDTRKSATGELFF. CDR3 in DNA: TGTGCCAGCAGCTTAGATACTAGAAAATCGGCAACCGGGGAGCTGTTTTTT.

V is TRBV13 and J is TRBJ1-2; TRBD1 agrees at 9 bases. CDR3 length: 15 amino acids. CDR1 PRHDT and CDR2 FYEKMQ come from the germline V gene (reference sequence). The V and J ends lost 4 bases and 4 bases, in that order; junction bases with no gene match: 7. The CDR3 protein is CASSSNYRGLYGYTF. The CDR3 DNA sequence: TGTGCCAGCAGCTCCAACTACAGGGGGCTCTATGGCTACACCTTC.

V gene TRBV13 combines with J gene TRBJ1-3; 7 bases agree with TRBD1. V was pared by 5 bases and J by 0 bases, with 4 bases of the junction left unmatched. This CDR3 is built from 15 residues. Germline V gene data show CDR1 as PRHDT and CDR2 as FYEKMQ (reference sequence). CDR3 region: CASSPGQVSGNTIYF. The CDR3 region has the DNA TGTGCCAGCAGCCCCGGACAGGTCTCTGGAAACACCATATATTTT.

Here the CDR3 reads CASGPQLAGGLSYEQYV. CDR3 coding DNA: TGTGCCAGCGGACCCCAGCTAGCGGGGGGCCTCTCCTACGAGCAGTACGTC. This rearrangement joins TRBV21-1 to TRBJ2-7; whether TRBD2, the table's D call, matches the DNA was not checked. TRBV21-1 is reported as a pseudogene. CDR3 length: 17 residues.

The rearrangement uses TRBV5-6 and TRBJ2-7; D remains ambiguous. The CDR3 contains 12 residues. Germline CDR1 SGHDT, CDR2 YYEEEE. Trimming took 0 bases from V and 6 from J, leaving 7 bases between them. The CDR3 region is CASSLEGGEQYV. The CDR3 nucleotides are TGTGCCAGCAGCTTGGAAGGTGGCGAGCAGTACGTC.

This clone showed up just once. The CDR3 DNA reads as TGTGCCAGCAGCTCCGGACTAGCGGGGGGCTACGAGCAGTACGTC. As protein: CASSSGLAGGYEQYV. The chain has TRBV6-5 and TRBJ2-7, with 14 bases aligning to TRBD2. Germline CDR1 and CDR2: MNHEY and SVGAGI. Losses at the gene ends were 6 bases for V and 3 bases for J; bases not matched to a gene: 4. CDR3 size: 15 residues.

The V gene is TRBV12-3 or TRBV12-4, the J gene TRBJ1-2; no definite D call. V was trimmed by 11 bases and J by 13 bases, leaving 23 bases between them. CDR3 length: 12 residues. CDR3 loop: CAANIRGQPPTF. The DNA for the CDR3 is TGTGCCGCGAATATACGTGGGCAGCCTCCCACCTTC.

V usage is TRBV2 and J usage is TRBJ2-1; D is tentatively TRBD1 or TRBD2 (6 bases each). Germline V gives CDR1 SNHLY, CDR2 FYNNEI. The length of the CDR3 is 14 residues. V shed 7 bases and J shed 0 bases, with 10 bases lying between them. This CDR3 reads CASTGATSYNEQFF. CDR3 coding DNA: TGTGCCAGCACGGGGGCCACCTCCTACAATGAGCAGTTCTTC.

The chain is built from TRBV28 and TRBJ1-4; D uncertain. Germline values: CDR1 MDHEN, CDR2 SYDVKM. The CDR3 has 16 amino acids. V was clipped by 7 bases and J by 6 bases, with 21 bases between them. CDR3 residues: CASNSPTAVGYEKLFF. The CDR3 DNA follows: TGTGCCAGCAATAGTCCTACAGCGGTAGGCTATGAAAAACTGTTTTTT.

The chain recombines TRBV27 with TRBJ2-2, with D tentatively TRBD2 (6 bases). Germline CDR1 is MNHEY and CDR2 is SMNVEV (reference sequence). CDR3 length: 15 residues. V gave up 2 bases and J gave up 0 bases, with 7 bases separating them. CDR3: CASSLRGTNTGELFF. DNA of the CDR3: TGTGCCAGCAGTTTACGGGGGACGAACACCGGGGAGCTGTTTTTT.

The gene calls are TRBV4-1 and TRBJ2-1; D is unclear. V was pared by 0 bases and J by 4 bases, with 10 bases between. Germline V lookup: CDR1 MGHRA, CDR2 YSYEKL. The CDR3 runs 15 residues. The chain's CDR3 is CASSQDLERYNEQFF. The CDR3 coding sequence is TGCGCCAGCAGCCAAGATCTCGAACGGTACAATGAGCAGTTCTTC.

The rearrangement joins TRBV2 to TRBJ1-2; D remains unclear. The CDR3 is 12 amino acids. The V gene lost 4 bases and the J gene lost 2 bases, with 5 bases spanning the gap. Germline V lookup: CDR1 SNHLY, CDR2 FYNNEI. The CDR3 bases are TGTGCCAGCAGTGCCAGGAACTATGGCTACACCTTC. Translation: CASSARNYGYTF.